The T cell receptor beta chain under discussion was sequenced for a study of Graves' ophthalmopathy and Graves' hyperthyroidism. Scientists amplified the TCR beta CDR3 regions from RNA transcripts. HTBI primers were used in a first-round RT-PCR, which preceded a second-round multiplex PCR. MiXCR was run by TCRdb on the multiplex PCR reads, yielding one entry per CDR3 protein. In the table there are 230,000 or so distinct CDR3 sequences, around 45% of which are singletons. This clonotype was picked up many times. The clonotype was recovered from an adult man with Graves' ophthalmopathy. Sample: peripheral blood.

CDR3 in amino acids: CATSDHDVNQPQHF. CDR3 nucleotide sequence: TGTGCCACCAGTGACCATGACGTCAATCAGCCCCAGCATTTT. The V call is TRBV24-1, the J call TRBJ1-5; the D is unclear. Germline V gene sequence: CDR1 KGHDR, CDR2 SFDVKD. V was pared by 4 bases and J by 3 bases, with 9 bases between. The CDR3 totals 14 residues.